The 18 T cell receptor beta chains below come from one sample, sequenced in a study of regulatory T cells in long-lasting Graves disease. According to the study, TCR beta libraries were built with iRepertoire HTBI primers and CDR3-region Arm-PCR. Using its own MiXCR run on the multiplex PCR reads, TCRdb lists one record per CDR3 protein. The sample contains about 310,000 distinct CDR3 sequences, over 15% of which appear only once. Time point defined: newly diagnosed GD, antithyroid drugs for less than 3 months. The TCR library was made from RNA extracted from PBMCs. The source material was peripheral blood mononuclear cells (PBMCs), sampled at new diagnosis, from a patient treated with antithyroid drugs. These receptors all stem from a female donor with Graves disease.

This clonotype was counted many times. The chain has TRBV12-5 and TRBJ1-2, with a possible D match to TRBD1 (6 bases). This CDR3 contains 14 residues. Per the germline V gene, CDR1 is LGHNT and CDR2 is FRNRAP. Trimming took 4 bases from V and 4 from J, leaving 13 bases between them. The CDR3 DNA is TGTGCTAGTGGTTCGGGGGGGGCCGGCTATGGCTACACCTTC. Its translation is CASGSGGAGYGYTF.

The table lists this clonotype with many counts. The chain uses TRBV27 and TRBJ1-2; possible D gene TRBD1, 6 bases. The V gene lost 5 bases and the J gene lost 4 bases, with 17 bases spanning the gap. The V gene's germline CDR1 is MNHEY and CDR2 SMNVEV (reference sequence). The CDR3 contains 15 residues. CDR3 protein: CASSLGPGVGYGYTF. DNA of the CDR3: TGTGCCAGCAGTCTCGGACCAGGGGTGGGCTATGGCTACACCTTC.

This clonotype was counted once. The V call is TRBV2, the J call TRBJ2-4; D may be TRBD1 or TRBD2 (6 bases each). Germline CDR1 and CDR2: SNHLY and FYNNEI. The CDR3 is made up of 16 amino acids. Trimming stripped 5 bases from V and 0 bases from J, with 14 bases between. The CDR3 nucleotides read TGTGCCAGCAGTTCGGAACAGGGAGGAGCCAAAAACATTCAGTACTTC. It yields the protein CASSSEQGGAKNIQYF.

The chain has TRBV3-1 and TRBJ2-3; 7 bases are shared with TRBD1. The CDR3 spans 15 residues. Germline CDR1 and CDR2: LGHDT and YNNKEL (reference sequence). V was clipped by 1 base and J by 6 bases; unmatched bases: 7. Here the CDR3 reads CASSQVSVRGDTQYF. As DNA, the CDR3 is TGTGCCAGCAGCCAAGTGTCTGTCAGGGGGGATACGCAGTATTTT.

This clonotype was recorded at least ten times. The chain joins TRBV7-6 to TRBJ2-5; 8 nucleotides line up with TRBD2. The germline gives CDR1 SGHVS, CDR2 FNYEAQ. V shed 5 bases, J shed 1 base, and the junction held 15 bases outside the gene matches. The CDR3 is 18 residues long. CDR3 DNA: TGTGCCAGCAGCCCTGGGGTTTTTGCGGGAGGTCTCCAAGAGACCCAGTACTTC. It specifies CASSPGVFAGGLQETQYF.

This clonotype was counted at least ten times. The V call is TRBV28, the J call TRBJ1-4, with TRBD1 matching over 11 bases. The ends lost 1 base at V and 7 bases at J; junction bases unmatched: 2. This CDR3 region has 15 residues. Germline V CDR1 and CDR2: MDHEN, SYDVKM. The CDR3 nucleotides read TGTGCCAGCAGTTTATCCGGGACAGGGGGTGAAAAACTGTTTTTT. Translated: CASSLSGTGGEKLFF. The entire variable domain, with the rest obtained from reference TRBV28 and TRBJ1-4, is as follows: DVKVTQSSRYLVKRTGEKVFLECVQDMDHENMFWYRQDPGLGLRLIYFSYDVKMKEKGDIPEGYSVSREKKERFSLILESASTNQTSMYLCASSLSGTGGEKLFFGSGTQLSVL.

This clonotype was counted at least ten times. The V and J genes are TRBV4-1 and TRBJ2-1; TRBD2 matches 9 bases. CDR1 and CDR2 (germline): MGHRA, YSYEKL. The CDR3 sequence is 16 residues long. V lost 4 bases, J lost 6 bases, and 10 bases stayed unmatched. CDR3 sequence reads: CASSLSPAGGSNEQFF. CDR3 DNA: TGCGCCAGCAGCCTCTCCCCCGCGGGAGGGAGCAATGAGCAGTTCTTC.

This clonotype was counted at least ten times. The rearrangement uses TRBV29-1 and TRBJ2-5; 7 nucleotides align to TRBD1. Germline V gene lookup returns CDR1 SQVTM and CDR2 ANQGSEA. This CDR3 has 12 residues. J was trimmed by 4 bases and V by 5 bases; bases with no gene match: 4. The CDR3 protein is CSVSAGGETQYF. The CDR3 coding sequence is TGCAGCGTTTCGGCAGGGGGAGAGACCCAGTACTTC.

This clonotype showed up just once. Since a much larger clone is just one base distant, this may be a read error. CDR3 loop: CSARVGKGLVYEQFF. The CDR3 DNA follows: TGCAGTGCTAGAGTCGGGAAAGGACTAGTCTACGAGCAGTTCTTC. The V gene is TRBV20-1, the J gene TRBJ2-1; TRBD2 aligns across 7 bases. The V gene end was trimmed by 1 base and the J gene end by 10 bases; junction bases not matched to a gene: 13. Germline V gene lookup returns CDR1 DFQATT and CDR2 SNEGSKA (reference sequence). This CDR3 spans 15 amino acids.

The chain couples TRBV11-2 to TRBJ2-7, with D hard to call. Germline V lookup: CDR1 SGHAT, CDR2 FQNNGV. Deletions cut 5 bases from V and 3 bases from J, with 14 bases between. This CDR3 is 14 amino acids long. The CDR3 DNA is TGTGCCAGCAGCCCCCCCGACAAGGTCTACGAGCAGTACTTC. Residues: CASSPPDKVYEQYF.

This clonotype was counted ten times or more. V gene TRBV7-2 combines with J gene TRBJ2-1; the match to TRBD2 covers 7 bases. This CDR3 spans 16 amino acids. Germline CDR1 and CDR2: SGHTA and FQGNSA. The ends lost 0 bases at V and 0 bases at J; junction bases unmatched: 2. The CDR3 sequence: CASSLAAGLSYNEQFF. In DNA form, the CDR3 reads TGTGCCAGCAGCTTAGCAGCGGGACTCTCCTACAATGAGCAGTTCTTC.

This clonotype was seen only a few times. A read error may account for a junction end that differs from germline. This chain links TRBV11-2 with TRBJ2-3, with no clear D. The CDR3 spans 15 residues. From germline, CDR1 is SGHAT and CDR2 FQNNGV. Here the CDR3 reads CASSFGATGTDMQYF. CDR3 nucleotides: TGTGCCAGCAGCTTTGGAGCGACGGGTACAGATATGCAGTATTTT.

The chain combines TRBV24-1 with TRBJ2-2, with no clear D. With 5 bases removed from V and 4 bases from J, the gap between germline ends came to 7 bases. The CDR3 contains 13 residues. CDR1 KGHDR and CDR2 SFDVKD come from the germline V gene. The CDR3 reads CATSVSLTGELFF. The CDR3 bases are TGTGCCACCAGTGTCTCTCTCACCGGGGAGCTGTTTTTT.

This clonotype was observed many times. This chain connects TRBV29-1 to TRBJ2-7; perhaps TRBD1 as D (6 bases). The germline gives CDR1 SQVTM, CDR2 ANQGSEA. The CDR3 is made up of 13 amino acids. The germline V and J ends were trimmed by 3 bases and 6 bases, with 15 bases remaining between them. The CDR3 region has the DNA TGCAGCGTTGATTTGGGGACAAATCCCGAGCAGTACTTC. Protein: CSVDLGTNPEQYF.

This clonotype was detected only a few times. The V call is TRBV19, the J call TRBJ1-1, with a tentative D call TRBD1 (6 bases). The CDR3 has 15 residues. Germline V lookup: CDR1 LNHDA, CDR2 SQIVND (reference sequence). Trimming stripped 3 bases from V and 1 base from J, with 12 bases between. The CDR3 is CASSIGGAGNTEAFF. The CDR3 DNA is TGTGCCAGTAGTATTGGGGGGGCAGGGAACACTGAAGCTTTCTTT.

As concerns this clonotype: A much larger clone differs by one base, so this may be a read error. The chain uses TRBV3-1 and TRBJ1-4; a weak D match, TRBD1 (5 bases). V lost 5 bases to trimming and J lost 8 bases, with 9 bases between them. CDR3 length equals 12 residues. The germline CDR1 and CDR2 sequences are LGHDT and YNNKEL (reference sequence). The CDR3 here is CASSLRGEKLFF. The CDR3 DNA is TGTGCCAGCAGCTTACGGGGGGAAAAACTGTTTTTT.

This clonotype has at least ten counts. The chain recombines TRBV13 with TRBJ2-1; 9 nucleotides align to TRBD1. The V gene's germline CDR1 is PRHDT and CDR2 FYEKMQ (reference sequence). Trimming took 3 bases from V and 7 from J; bases not matched to a gene: 10. The CDR3 runs to 16 residues. Written as DNA, the CDR3 is TGTGCCAGCAGCTTCGTAACAGGGGGCGCTTATAATGAGCAGTTCTTC. This gives the protein CASSFVTGGAYNEQFF.

This clonotype was detected many times. The chain joins TRBV28 to TRBJ2-5; weak D call: TRBD2 (6 bases). Matching the DNA end better, TRBJ2-1 makes the J call doubtful. Germline V gene lookup returns CDR1 MDHEN and CDR2 SYDVKM. The CDR3 sequence is 13 residues long. DNA of the CDR3: TGTGCCAGCAGTTTGTCCACTAGCTATGAGCAGTTCTTC. It specifies CASSLSTSYEQFF.